The next 15 T cell receptor beta chains were all read from a single sample in a study of blood T cell repertoires in COVID-19 (dated by TCRdb to 2020 to 2021). The method behind the library was the immunoSEQ multiplex PCR assay. TCRdb retrieved this table from immuneACCESS and kept in-frame rearrangements only. Not all clones are present; in checked studies, unresolved V genes account for under half, and no reason is known for the remainder. This sample has more than 150,000 clones in its table, and less than 90% of those were observed once. Approximately 2.3% of the sample is in the top ten clones. Sequences were obtained from peripheral blood. The receptors shown here come from a woman aged 70-85 years with acute or convalescent COVID-19.

V and J are TRBV21-1 and TRBJ1-1; TRBD1 reflects the table's D call only, with no check against the DNA. TRBV21-1 is given as a pseudogene. The CDR3 runs 12 residues. CDR3 nucleotide sequence: TGTGCCAGTGTTCAGGGGGCCACTGAAGCTTTCTTT. It yields the protein CASVQGATEAFF.

The V call is TRBV6-5, the J call TRBJ1-1, with D possibly being TRBD1 (6 bases). The germline V and J ends were trimmed by 6 bases and 7 bases, with 18 bases remaining between them. Germline assignment: CDR1 MNHEY and CDR2 SVGAGI. CDR3 length: 14 amino acids. CDR3 DNA: TGTGCCAGCAGGGGGGGGCCTCCAAGGGGTGAAGCTTTCTTT. Translated: CASRGGPPRGEAFF.

The chain recombines TRBV20-1 with TRBJ2-5, with 7 bases aligning to TRBD1. Germline V CDR1 and CDR2: DFQATT, SNEGSKA (reference sequence). V was clipped by 3 bases and J by 4 bases; unmatched bases: 17. This CDR3 is built from 17 residues. CDR3 DNA sequence: TGCAGTGCTAGTTCTTGGGAAGGGGGCGTTTATCGAGAGACCCAGTACTTC. It translates to CSASSWEGGVYRETQYF.

This clone was observed once. The chain uses TRBV5-1 and TRBJ2-1; 15 positions match TRBD2. The CDR3 totals 18 residues. Looked up from germline, CDR1 is SGHRS and CDR2 is YFSETQ. Germline trimming cut 5 bases from V and 3 bases from J; bases unmatched to any gene: 9. CDR3 in amino acids: CASRRTSGGAVGYNEQFF. CDR3 nucleotides: TGCGCCAGCAGAAGGACTAGCGGGGGGGCAGTAGGCTACAATGAGCAGTTCTTC.

This chain joins TRBV5-1 and TRBJ2-5, with 7 bases identical to TRBD1. Looked up from germline, CDR1 is SGHRS and CDR2 is YFSETQ. V shed 7 bases and J 5 bases; nucleotides not matched to a gene: 14. The CDR3 is 15 amino acids. The CDR3 bases are TGCGCCAGCGGCGACAGGGAACACCGTGGGGAGACCCAGTACTTC. Translated: CASGDREHRGETQYF.

This clone was counted once. This chain uses TRBV6-5 with TRBJ2-1, with 7 bases lining up with TRBD1. The length of the CDR3 is 14 residues. Unmatched junction bases numbered 1, after V lost 2 bases and J lost 3 bases. The germline CDR1 and CDR2 sequences are MNHEY and SVGAGI. The chain's CDR3 is CASSYGDSYNEQFF. The CDR3 DNA follows: TGTGCCAGCAGTTACGGGGACAGCTACAATGAGCAGTTCTTC.

The chain uses TRBV19 and TRBJ2-1, with a tentative D call TRBD2 (6 bases). The germline CDR1 and CDR2 sequences are LNHDA and SQIVND (reference sequence). Trimming stripped 1 base from V and 4 bases from J, with 17 bases between. The CDR3 has 17 amino acids. The CDR3 protein is CASSIGLGGALYNEQFF. CDR3 nucleotides: TGTGCCAGTAGTATAGGGTTAGGAGGGGCCTTATACAATGAGCAGTTCTTC.

The CDR3 DNA is TGTGCCAGCAGTTACAGTCACTCTGGAAACACCATATATTTT. Translating gives CASSYSHSGNTIYF. The rearrangement uses TRBV28 and TRBJ1-3, with D hard to call. From germline, CDR1 is MDHEN and CDR2 SYDVKM. This CDR3 is built from 14 residues. With 4 bases removed from V and 0 bases from J, the gap between germline ends came to 7 bases.

The V call is TRBV10-3, the J call TRBJ1-1; a possible D gene is TRBD1 (6 bases). CDR1 ENHRY and CDR2 SYGVKD come from the germline V gene. This CDR3 region has 13 residues. V was pared by 3 bases and J by 10 bases, with 15 bases between. The CDR3 protein is CAISDRGSGGAFF. The CDR3 region has the DNA TGTGCCATCAGTGATAGGGGGAGCGGGGGAGCTTTCTTT.

The chain joins TRBV10-3 to TRBJ1-2; TRBD1 matches at 10 bases. There are 13 residues in the CDR3. The germline V gene has CDR1 ENHRY and CDR2 SYGVKD. V lost 4 bases to trimming and J lost 5 bases; unmatched junction nucleotides: 1. CDR3 region: CAISGTGGYGYTF. CDR3 sequence (DNA): TGTGCCATCAGTGGGACAGGGGGATATGGCTACACCTTC.

The chain has TRBV4-1 and TRBJ1-1; D is undetermined. The germline V gene has CDR1 MGHRA and CDR2 YSYEKL. The CDR3 has 14 residues. V was clipped by 0 bases and J by 11 bases, with 16 bases between them. DNA for the CDR3: TGCGCCAGCAGCCAAGATAGCTCCCTAAGCGGGGCTTTCTTT. Translated, it gives CASSQDSSLSGAFF.

In this sample, this clone turned up once. CDR3: CASGDGYTF. In DNA form, the CDR3 reads TGTGCCAGTGGAGATGGCTACACCTTC. The genes are TRBV9 and TRBJ1-2; the D is unclear. This CDR3 has 9 residues. Germline V gives CDR1 SGDLS, CDR2 YYNGEE. With 8 bases removed from V and 6 bases from J, the gap between germline ends came to 5 bases.

J is TRBJ1-3 and V is TRBV11-2; D might be TRBD1 (6 bases). The CDR3 runs 15 residues. Germline loops: CDR1 SGHAT, CDR2 FQNNGV. With 1 base removed from V and 1 base from J, the gap between germline ends came to 8 bases. The CDR3 loop is CASSLGQASGNTIYF. In nucleotides, the CDR3 is TGTGCCAGCAGCTTAGGACAGGCTTCTGGAAACACCATATATTTT.

The CDR3, as DNA: TGTGCCAGCAGGAGCGGGGGCATCACAGATACGCAGTATTTT. Translation gives CASRSGGITDTQYF. J is TRBJ2-3 and V is TRBV7-2, with TRBD2 matching 8 bases. Per the germline V gene, CDR1 is SGHTA and CDR2 is FQGNSA. Trimming at V came to 6 bases and at J to 2 bases, leaving 4 bases not matched to a gene. There are 14 residues in the CDR3.

The chain combines TRBV5-4 with TRBJ1-3; D not certain. The germline V gene encodes CDR1 SGHNT and CDR2 YYREEE (reference sequence). The V gene lost 2 bases and the J gene lost 2 bases, with 8 bases spanning the gap. The CDR3 runs 14 residues. CDR3 in amino acids: CASSFPGTGNTIYF. The CDR3, as DNA: TGTGCCAGCAGCTTCCCGGGAACTGGAAACACCATATATTTT.